Here is one T cell receptor (beta chain) with its context. What it binds is not known. These data originate in a study of response to subunit inactivated influenza vaccine. With V trimmed by 4 bases and J by 4 bases, 11 bases remained unmatched. Germline assignment: CDR1 LGHNA and CDR2 YNFKEQ. The CDR3 is 17 amino acids. TCRdb re-analysed the RT-PCR reads in MiXCR, keeping a single row per CDR3 protein. The sample shows about 520,000 distinct CDR3 sequences, under 8.5% of them seen only once. General study findings and limits: There was a suggestion from the authors that each seasonal influenza vaccination recruits few new T cells.

The source of this sequence is a man between 45 and 75 years old who received an inactivated influenza vaccine. The chain recombines TRBV4-2 with TRBJ2-7, with 12 bases fitting TRBD2. The input for sequencing was PBMCs from blood, taken around 25 months after vaccination. CDR3 region: CASSRTSGVLRAYEQYF. The CDR3, as DNA: TGTGCCAGCAGCCGGACTAGCGGGGTCCTCAGGGCTTACGAGCAGTACTTC.